This entry lists 32 T cell receptor beta chains sequenced from one sample in a study of metastatic and nonmetastatic thyroid tumors. TCRdb recomputed clones from the PCR reads via MiXCR. The table records about 39,000 clones, around a fifth of them present only once. All patients were untreated before thyroid surgery. Sequenced: blood. The receptors were sampled from a female donor with papillary thyroid cancer or a benign thyroid nodule (not recorded which). Some clones in this sample may be carry-over from other donors' samples.

This clone has a count of ten or more. The chain is built from TRBV20-1 and TRBJ1-4; 8 nucleotides match TRBD1. From germline, CDR1 is DFQATT and CDR2 SNEGSKA (reference sequence). The CDR3 consists of 16 residues. Trimming took 2 bases from V and 4 from J; bases not matched to a gene: 9. CDR3 sequence reads: CSARFPQTGDNEKLFF. The CDR3 nucleotides are TGCAGTGCTAGATTCCCACAGACAGGGGATAATGAAAAACTGTTTTTT.

J is TRBJ2-7 and V is TRBV10-2; D possibly matches TRBD1 or TRBD2 (7 bases each). The CDR3 contains 15 residues. In germline, CDR1 is WSHSY, CDR2 SAAADI. Trimming stripped 6 bases from V and 7 bases from J, with 22 bases between. The CDR3, as DNA: TGCGCCAGCAGCGCTCTGGGCAACAGGGGAGGGGAGCAGTACTTC. Its translation: CASSALGNRGGEQYF.

This clone was detected a few times. A single base separates this from a much larger clone, so it may be a read error. Other DNA sequences in the same sample also yield this CDR3. The V call is TRBV4-3, the J call TRBJ1-2, with 8 positions matching TRBD1. The CDR3 loop spans 16 amino acids. V shed 1 base, J shed 6 bases, and the junction held 10 bases outside the gene matches. Germline CDR1 and CDR2: LGHNA and YSLEER. The CDR3 protein is CASSQGQGAPRHGYTF. Written as DNA, the CDR3 is TGCGCCAGCAGCCAAGGGCAGGGGGCGCCCAGGCATGGCTACACCTTC.

This clone was observed many times. V usage is TRBV5-4 and J usage is TRBJ2-1; the D gene is possibly TRBD2 (6 bases). Trimming took 0 bases from V and 2 from J, leaving 9 bases between them. Germline CDR1 SGHNT, CDR2 YYREEE (reference sequence). The CDR3 sequence is 15 residues long. In nucleotides, the CDR3 is TGTGCCAGCAGCTTGGATCCTAGCGCCTACAATGAGCAGTTCTTC. Translating it yields CASSLDPSAYNEQFF.

Notes on this clone: A much larger clone sits a single nucleotide away, making a read error possible. The sample has other DNA sequences that encode this CDR3 too. The chain links TRBV20-1 to TRBJ2-5; no clear D. The germline V gene encodes CDR1 DFQATT and CDR2 SNEGSKA (reference sequence). CDR3 length: 12 residues. V was shortened by 7 bases and J by 6 bases, with 15 bases between the two germline ends. The CDR3 DNA reads TGCAGTGTTCCGGATCTAGGTAAGACCCAGTACTTC. Residues: CSVPDLGKTQYF.

Only a few counts were recorded for this clone. The V and J genes are TRBV19 and TRBJ2-5; TRBD2 aligns across 11 bases. This CDR3 has 16 amino acids. Germline V lookup: CDR1 LNHDA, CDR2 SQIVND (reference sequence). J lost 1 base, V lost 3 bases, and 4 bases had no gene match. CDR3 in DNA: TGTGCCAGTAGTATTTGGGGGACTAGCGGCCAAGAGACCCAGTACTTC. It yields the protein CASSIWGTSGQETQYF. The variable domain in full, completed from reference TRBV19 and TRBJ2-5, reads DGGITQSPKYLFRKEGQNVTLSCEQNLNHDAMYWYRQDPGQGLRLIYYSQIVNDFQKGDIAEGYSVSREKKESFPLTVTSAQKNPTAFYLCASSIWGTSGQETQYFGPGTRLLVL.

The CDR3 DNA sequence: TGTGCCAGCAGAGAGGGGAAGGCTGGTTTTACGTGCTCCTATGAGCAGTTCTTC. Translation gives CASREGKAGFTCSYEQFF. The rearrangement links TRBV6-2 or TRBV6-3 to TRBJ2-1; possibly TRBD1 or TRBD2 for D (5 bases each). Germline CDR1 is MNHEY and CDR2 is SVGEGT. V dropped 6 bases and J dropped 8 bases, with 29 bases sitting between them. The CDR3 loop spans 18 amino acids.

The gene calls are TRBV6-1 and TRBJ2-7; tentatively, D is TRBD2 (6 bases). The length of the CDR3 is 14 residues. Looked up from germline, CDR1 is MNHNS and CDR2 is SASEGT. V lost 5 bases and J lost 5, with 16 bases in between. The CDR3 sequence: CASSTHLGLHEQYF. For the CDR3, the DNA is TGTGCCAGCAGTACGCACTTGGGACTCCACGAGCAGTACTTC.

This clone was seen repeatedly, ten times or more. The V and J genes are TRBV6-2 or TRBV6-3 and TRBJ1-1; TRBD1 might be the D (6 bases). V dropped 6 bases and J dropped 5 bases, with 16 bases sitting between them. CDR1 and CDR2 from the germline V gene are MNHEY and SVGEGT. The CDR3 covers 14 residues. Here the CDR3 reads CASSAIRGGTEAFF. The CDR3 DNA follows: TGTGCCAGCAGCGCTATCAGGGGTGGTACTGAAGCTTTCTTT.

This clone has at least ten counts. V gene TRBV29-1 combines with J gene TRBJ1-1, with D unclear. V was clipped by 0 bases and J by 4 bases, with 3 bases between them. The CDR3 spans 11 residues. Germline V gene lookup returns CDR1 SQVTM and CDR2 ANQGSEA. The CDR3 region is CSVEDLTEAFF. In nucleotides, the CDR3 is TGCAGCGTTGAAGACCTCACTGAAGCTTTCTTT.

In its sample, this clone was seen a few times. Without the conserved terminal phenylalanine or tryptophan, this CDR3 likely stems from a read error. This chain joins TRBV28 and TRBJ1-1; D is ambiguous. Germline CDR1 MDHEN, CDR2 SYDVKM. With 6 bases removed from V and 10 bases from J, the gap between germline ends came to 15 bases. The CDR3 is 12 amino acids. The CDR3 sequence is CASSLTRRAAFV. The CDR3 coding sequence is TGTGCCAGCAGCCTAACAAGGAGGGCAGCTTTCGTT.

This clone was detected ten times or more. The V call is TRBV12-3 or TRBV12-4, the J call TRBJ2-1, with D possibly matching TRBD1 (5 bases). Trimming stripped 6 bases from V and 7 bases from J, with 13 bases between. The CDR3 spans 13 residues. The CDR3 nucleotides read TGTGCCAGCAGCAGTCACGCAGGGAATGAGCAGTTCTTC. Protein: CASSSHAGNEQFF.

This clone was found many times. CDR3 nucleotides: TGTGCTAGTGGACAGGGACAGCTCCTCTACGAGCAGTACTTC. It encodes CASGQGQLLYEQYF. The genes are TRBV12-5 and TRBJ2-7; 7 bases fit TRBD1. Germline-derived CDR1 and CDR2 are LGHNT and FRNRAP. CDR3 length: 14 residues. The V gene end was trimmed by 6 bases and the J gene end by 3 bases; junction bases not matched to a gene: 8.

V is TRBV6-2 or TRBV6-3 and J is TRBJ2-3; D is possibly TRBD2 (6 bases). The CDR3 extends over 15 amino acids. Looked up from germline, CDR1 is MNHEY and CDR2 is SVGEGT. With 1 base removed from V and 3 bases from J, the gap between germline ends came to 11 bases. The CDR3 DNA reads TGTGCCAGCAGTTACTGGACTACTGTTACAGATACGCAGTATTTT. Translating it yields CASSYWTTVTDTQYF.

This clone was found many times. The V call is TRBV6-1, the J call TRBJ2-7; D is uncertain. This CDR3 contains 11 residues. The ends were cut back, 7 bases at V and 2 bases at J, with 6 bases in the middle. Germline values: CDR1 MNHNS, CDR2 SASEGT. CDR3 sequence (DNA): TGTGCCAGCATGACGGCCTACGAGCAGTACTTC. It specifies CASMTAYEQYF.

V gene TRBV30 combines with J gene TRBJ1-4; TRBD1 matches at 10 bases. Trimming cost V 2 bases and J 5 bases; bases outside gene matches: 5. CDR1 GTSNPN and CDR2 SVGIG come from the germline V gene (reference sequence). This CDR3 has 15 amino acids. The CDR3, as DNA: TGTGCCTGGAGTCCAAAGGGACAGGGGAATGAAAAACTGTTTTTT. This codes for CAWSPKGQGNEKLFF.

Of note for this clone: A much larger clonotype is one base distant, so this may be a read error. V and J are TRBV18 and TRBJ2-4, with 9 bases fitting TRBD1. The CDR3 contains 14 residues. Germline lookup yields CDR1 KGHSH and CDR2 LQKENI. V was pared by 2 bases and J by 5 bases, with 1 base of the junction left unmatched. The CDR3 loop is CASSPRTGENIQYF. CDR3 DNA sequence: TGTGCCAGCTCACCAAGGACAGGGGAAAACATTCAGTACTTC.

This clone was observed a few times. One end of the junction varies from germline; a read error may be responsible. The CDR3 DNA sequence: TGTGTCAGCAGAAAACAGGGTCGTATAGAGACCCAGTACTTC. It codes for CVSRKQGRIETQYF. The chain uses TRBV2 and TRBJ2-5, with a possible D match to TRBD1 (6 bases). Germline assignment: CDR1 SNHLY and CDR2 FYNNEI. This CDR3 comprises 14 residues.

This clone was found a few times. This chain joins TRBV6-1 and TRBJ1-4; TRBD1 matches 8 bases. V was clipped by 4 bases and J by 5 bases; unmatched bases: 3. Germline V CDR1 and CDR2: MNHNS, SASEGT. The CDR3 has 14 residues. The CDR3 region is CASSAGQENEKLFF. The CDR3 region has the DNA TGTGCCAGCAGTGCGGGACAGGAAAATGAAAAACTGTTTTTT.

This clone has more than one count but fewer than ten. One end of the junction is discordant with germline, which a read error may explain. J is TRBJ1-2 and V is TRBV12-3 or TRBV12-4; 8 nucleotides line up with TRBD1. CDR3 size: 15 residues. CDR3 DNA: TGTACCAGCAGTCCCCGGACAGGGCTGCACTATGGCTACACCTTC. It specifies CTSSPRTGLHYGYTF.

The genes are TRBV11-3 and TRBJ1-1; D ambiguous. The germline V gene has CDR1 SGHNT and CDR2 YENEEA. The CDR3 covers 14 residues. Deletions cut 1 base from V and 1 base from J, with 7 bases between. The CDR3 nucleotides are TGTGCCAGCAGCTTAGGGCGGGCGAACACTGAAGCTTTCTTT. Translating it yields CASSLGRANTEAFF.

This clone was seen only a few times. The germline gene is not matched at one end of the junction; a read error may be the cause. The V and J genes are TRBV6-5 and TRBJ2-6; D might be TRBD1 or TRBD2, each matching 6 bases. Germline CDR1 is MNHEY and CDR2 is SVGAGI. This CDR3 has 16 amino acids. The CDR3 region has the DNA TGTGCCAGCAGTTCGGAGGGGGGCTCTGGCGCCAACGTCCTGACTTTC. This codes for CASSSEGGSGANVLTF.

This clone has a count of ten or more. This chain links TRBV5-1 with TRBJ2-3, with no clear D. There are 15 residues in the CDR3. Germline V lookup: CDR1 SGHRS, CDR2 YFSETQ. The V gene lost 1 base and the J gene lost 0 bases, with 9 bases spanning the gap. The DNA of the CDR3 is TGCGCCAGCAGCTTGACCCCTTCTAGCACAGATACGCAGTATTTT. This gives the protein CASSLTPSSTDTQYF.

The chain has TRBV28 and TRBJ2-7; D call uncertain. There are 12 residues in the CDR3. V dropped 2 bases and J dropped 2 bases, with 4 bases sitting between them. Per the germline V gene, CDR1 is MDHEN and CDR2 is SYDVKM. CDR3 amino acids: CASSLVTYEQYF. For the CDR3, the DNA is TGTGCCAGCAGTTTAGTTACCTACGAGCAGTACTTC. Full variable domain (missing parts from reference TRBV28 and TRBJ2-7): DVKVTQSSRYLVKRTGEKVFLECVQDMDHENMFWYRQDPGLGLRLIYFSYDVKMKEKGDIPEGYSVSREKKERFSLILESASTNQTSMYLCASSLVTYEQYFGPGTRLTVT.

This clone came up many times. CDR3: CASGGLKHYNEQFF. In nucleotides, the CDR3 is TGTGCCAGCGGAGGGCTGAAACACTACAATGAGCAGTTCTTC. The chain links TRBV7-2 to TRBJ2-1, with D maybe TRBD2 (6 bases). This CDR3 is built from 14 residues. CDR1 is SGHTA and CDR2 is FQGNSA in the germline V gene. Trimming cost V 8 bases and J 3 bases, with 14 bases left between them.

This clone was detected ten times or more. V and J are TRBV3-1 and TRBJ2-5, with D perhaps TRBD1 or TRBD2 (5 bases each). This CDR3 has 12 residues. Trimming pared 4 bases from V and 5 bases from J, leaving 8 bases between. Germline V CDR1 and CDR2: LGHDT, YNNKEL (reference sequence). The CDR3 sequence: CASSRGSETQYF. The CDR3 DNA is TGTGCCAGCAGCCGGGGGTCGGAGACCCAGTACTTC.

In this sample, this clone turned up a few times. The junction departs from germline at one end; a sequencing error may be responsible. This chain uses TRBV12-3 or TRBV12-4 with TRBJ2-2; the D is unclear. CDR3 length: 12 residues. CDR3: CVSSPPTVELFF. The CDR3 coding sequence is TGTGTCAGCAGTCCGCCCACCGTGGAGCTGTTTTTT.

This clone came up many times. It may be a read error: a sequence one base away is much more abundant. V and J are TRBV24-1 and TRBJ2-1; TRBD1 aligns across 8 bases. CDR1 KGHDR and CDR2 SFDVKD come from the germline V gene. V was pared by 4 bases and J by 12 bases, with 7 bases of the junction left unmatched. CDR3 length: 13 amino acids. The CDR3 region is CATSELTGAAQFF. CDR3 DNA sequence: TGTGCCACCAGTGAACTGACAGGGGCTGCGCAGTTCTTC.

This clone was seen at least ten times. In DNA, the CDR3 is TGCGCCAGCAGCCCCAGGGTAGGTTCCTCCTACGAGCAGTACTTC. This encodes CASSPRVGSSYEQYF. The chain carries TRBV5-1 and TRBJ2-7, with a possible D match to TRBD1 (5 bases). The CDR3 spans 15 residues. Trimming cost V 4 bases and J 0 bases, with 14 bases left between them. CDR1 SGHRS and CDR2 YFSETQ come from the germline V gene.

In its sample, this clone was seen many times. The J gene is TRBJ2-3, the V gene TRBV12-3 or TRBV12-4; tentatively, D is TRBD2 (6 bases). Trimming shortened V by 4 bases and J by 13 bases, and 21 bases separated the two germline ends. The CDR3 runs to 14 residues. The CDR3 DNA reads as TGTGCCAGCAGTTCCGTCTCGAGAGGGAGGTTGAAGTATTTT. Protein product: CASSSVSRGRLKYF.

The sample holds a few counts of this clone. This sequence may be a read error, since a much larger clone differs from it by one base. J is TRBJ1-4 and V is TRBV5-4; D is uncertain. Germline loops: CDR1 SGHNT, CDR2 YYREEE (reference sequence). The length of the CDR3 is 12 residues. The germline V and J ends were trimmed by 4 bases and 7 bases, with 8 bases remaining between them. The CDR3 DNA is TGTGCCAGCAGCCCGCGGGTTGAAAAACTGTTTTTT. Translating gives CASSPRVEKLFF. Supplemented by reference TRBV5-4 and TRBJ1-4, the full variable domain reads ETGVTQSPTHLIKTRGQQVTLRCSSQSGHNTVSWYQQALGQGPQFIFQYYREEENGRGNFPPRFSGLQFPNYSSELNVNALELDDSALYLCASSPRVEKLFFGSGTQLSVL.

This clone came up many times. The chain carries TRBV19 and TRBJ1-1; D is uncertain. Germline V CDR1 and CDR2: LNHDA, SQIVND (reference sequence). This CDR3 is 14 amino acids long. V shed 10 bases and J shed 10 bases, with 25 bases lying between them. The CDR3 region is CATSNRDGSDSAFF. The CDR3 DNA reads TGTGCCACCAGCAATAGAGACGGCTCCGATTCAGCTTTCTTT.